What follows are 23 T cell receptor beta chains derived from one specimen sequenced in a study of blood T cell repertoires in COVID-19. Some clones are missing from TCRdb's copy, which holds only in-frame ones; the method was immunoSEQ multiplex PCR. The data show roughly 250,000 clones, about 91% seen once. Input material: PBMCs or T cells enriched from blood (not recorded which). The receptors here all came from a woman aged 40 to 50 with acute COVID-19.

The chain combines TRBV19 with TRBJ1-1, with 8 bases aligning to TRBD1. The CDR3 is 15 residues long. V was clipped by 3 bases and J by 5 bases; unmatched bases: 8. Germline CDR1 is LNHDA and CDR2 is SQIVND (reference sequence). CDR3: CASSIPGQGWTEAFF. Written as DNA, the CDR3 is TGTGCCAGTAGTATCCCCGGACAGGGTTGGACTGAAGCTTTCTTT. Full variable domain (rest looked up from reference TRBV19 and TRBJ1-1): DGGITQSPKYLFRKEGQNVTLSCEQNLNHDAMYWYRQDPGQGLRLIYYSQIVNDFQKGDIAEGYSVSREKKESFPLTVTSAQKNPTAFYLCASSIPGQGWTEAFFGQGTRLTVV.

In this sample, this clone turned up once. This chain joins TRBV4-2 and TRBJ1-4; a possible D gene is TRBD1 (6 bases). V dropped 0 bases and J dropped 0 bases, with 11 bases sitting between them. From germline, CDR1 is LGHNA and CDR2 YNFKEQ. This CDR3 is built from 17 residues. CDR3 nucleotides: TGTGCCAGCAGCCAAGAGTCGTACAGGGCAACTAATGAAAAACTGTTTTTT. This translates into CASSQESYRATNEKLFF.

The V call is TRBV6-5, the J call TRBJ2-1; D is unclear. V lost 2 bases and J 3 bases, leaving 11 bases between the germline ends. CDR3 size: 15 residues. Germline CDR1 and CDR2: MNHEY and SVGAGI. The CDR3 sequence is CASSYTVTGYNEQFF. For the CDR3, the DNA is TGTGCCAGCAGTTACACCGTGACGGGCTACAATGAGCAGTTCTTC.

The CDR3 bases are TGTGCCTGGAGTCCGGGACAGGGGGCGTATAGAACTGAAGCTTTCTTT. Residues: CAWSPGQGAYRTEAFF. The chain carries TRBV30 and TRBJ1-1, with 12 nucleotides matching TRBD1. Trimming at V came to 2 bases and at J to 5 bases, leaving 9 bases not matched to a gene. This CDR3 spans 16 amino acids. Germline CDR1 is GTSNPN and CDR2 is SVGIG (reference sequence).

The CDR3 sequence is CASSQTVTSSGNTIYF. Here the CDR3 DNA reads TGTGCCAGCTCGCAGACAGTCACAAGCTCTGGAAACACCATATATTTT. The chain has TRBV18 and TRBJ1-3, with TRBD1 as a possible D gene (5 bases). The CDR3 is 16 residues long. Germline V CDR1 and CDR2: KGHSH, LQKENI. Trimming took 6 bases from V and 0 from J, leaving 15 bases between them.

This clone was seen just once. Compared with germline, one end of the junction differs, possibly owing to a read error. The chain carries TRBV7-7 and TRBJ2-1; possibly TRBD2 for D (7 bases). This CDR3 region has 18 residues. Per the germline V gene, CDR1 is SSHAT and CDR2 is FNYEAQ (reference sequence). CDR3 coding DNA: TGTGCTAGCAGCTTAAGGGGGTTTGGGCGGGAGTCGTGGAATGAGCAGTTCTTC. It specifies CASSLRGFGRESWNEQFF.

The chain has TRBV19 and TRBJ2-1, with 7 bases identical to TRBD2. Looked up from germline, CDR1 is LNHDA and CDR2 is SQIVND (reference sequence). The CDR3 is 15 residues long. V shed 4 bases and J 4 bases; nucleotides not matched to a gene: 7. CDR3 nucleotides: TGTGCCAGTAGTACCGGACTAGAGTATTACAATGAGCAGTTCTTC. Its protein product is CASSTGLEYYNEQFF.

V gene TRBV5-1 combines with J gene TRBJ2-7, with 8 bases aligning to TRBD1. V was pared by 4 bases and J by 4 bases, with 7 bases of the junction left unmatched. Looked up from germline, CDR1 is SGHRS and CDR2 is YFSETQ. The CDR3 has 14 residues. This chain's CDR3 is CASSHQGAAYEQYF. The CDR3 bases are TGCGCCAGCAGCCATCAGGGGGCCGCGTACGAGCAGTACTTC.

The CDR3 nucleotides read TGTGCCAGCAGCCTCGGGACAGGGGCGAGGTATGGCTACACCTTC. It codes for CASSLGTGARYGYTF. The chain employs TRBV3-1 (or the pseudogene TRBV3-2) and TRBJ1-2; 10 bases line up with TRBD1. CDR1 and CDR2 from the germline V gene are LGHDT and YNNKEL (reference sequence). CDR3 length: 15 amino acids. With V trimmed by 4 bases and J by 5 bases, 7 bases remained unmatched.

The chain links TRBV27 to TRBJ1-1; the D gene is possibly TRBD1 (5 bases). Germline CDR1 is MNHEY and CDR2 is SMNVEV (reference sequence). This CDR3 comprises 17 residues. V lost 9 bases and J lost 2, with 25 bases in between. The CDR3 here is CASFYRYRSRTNTEAFF. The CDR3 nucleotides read TGTGCCAGTTTCTACAGGTATAGATCCAGAACCAACACTGAAGCTTTCTTT.

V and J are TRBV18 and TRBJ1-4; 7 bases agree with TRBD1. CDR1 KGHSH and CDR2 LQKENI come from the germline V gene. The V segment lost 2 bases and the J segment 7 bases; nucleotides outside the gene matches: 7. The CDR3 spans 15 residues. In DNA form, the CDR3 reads TGTGCCAGCTCACCAGCCGGGACAGACTCTGAAAAACTGTTTTTT. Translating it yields CASSPAGTDSEKLFF.

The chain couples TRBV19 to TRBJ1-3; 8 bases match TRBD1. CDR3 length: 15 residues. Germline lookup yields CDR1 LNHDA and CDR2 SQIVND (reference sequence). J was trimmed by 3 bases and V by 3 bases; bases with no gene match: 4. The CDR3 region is CASSIWGQVGNTIYF. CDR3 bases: TGTGCCAGTAGTATCTGGGGACAGGTTGGAAACACCATATATTTT.

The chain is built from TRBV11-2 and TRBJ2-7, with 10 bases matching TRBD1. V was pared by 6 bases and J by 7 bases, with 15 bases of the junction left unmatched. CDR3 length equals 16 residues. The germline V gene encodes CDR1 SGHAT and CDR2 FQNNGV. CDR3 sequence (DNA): TGTGCCAGCAGTCCTATCCGGGACAGGGGTCTGGGGGAGCAGTACGTC. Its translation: CASSPIRDRGLGEQYV.

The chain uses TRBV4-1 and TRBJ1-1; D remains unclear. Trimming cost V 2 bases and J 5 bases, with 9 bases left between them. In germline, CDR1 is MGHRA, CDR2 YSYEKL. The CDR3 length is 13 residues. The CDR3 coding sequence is TGCGCCAGCAGCCAAAGACGGGGAACTGAAGCTTTCTTT. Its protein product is CASSQRRGTEAFF.

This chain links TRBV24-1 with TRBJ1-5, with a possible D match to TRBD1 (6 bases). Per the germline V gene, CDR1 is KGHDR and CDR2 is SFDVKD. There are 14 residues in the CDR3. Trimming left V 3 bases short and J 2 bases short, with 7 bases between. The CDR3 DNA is TGTGCCACCAGTGATAGGACAGGCAATCAGCCCCAGCATTTT. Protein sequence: CATSDRTGNQPQHF.

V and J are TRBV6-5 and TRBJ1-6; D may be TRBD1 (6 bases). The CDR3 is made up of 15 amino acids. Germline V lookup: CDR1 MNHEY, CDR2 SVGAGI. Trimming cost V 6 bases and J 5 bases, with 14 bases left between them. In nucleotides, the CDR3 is TGTGCCAGCAGACCCGAAGGGGGAAATAATTCACCCCTCCACTTT. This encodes CASRPEGGNNSPLHF.

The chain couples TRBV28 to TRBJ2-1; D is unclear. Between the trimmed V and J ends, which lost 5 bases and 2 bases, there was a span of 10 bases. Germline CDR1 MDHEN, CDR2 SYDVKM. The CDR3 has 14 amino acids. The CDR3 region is CASSRLGPYNEQFF. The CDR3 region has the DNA TGTGCCAGCAGTCGCCTTGGGCCCTACAATGAGCAGTTCTTC.

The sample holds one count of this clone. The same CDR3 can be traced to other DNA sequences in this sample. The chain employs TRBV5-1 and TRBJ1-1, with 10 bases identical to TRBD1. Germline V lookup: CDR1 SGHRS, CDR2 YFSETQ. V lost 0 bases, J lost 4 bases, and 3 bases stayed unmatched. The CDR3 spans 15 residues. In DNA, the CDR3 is TGCGCCAGCAGCTTGGCCGGACAGGGGGGCACTGAAGCTTTCTTT. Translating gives CASSLAGQGGTEAFF.

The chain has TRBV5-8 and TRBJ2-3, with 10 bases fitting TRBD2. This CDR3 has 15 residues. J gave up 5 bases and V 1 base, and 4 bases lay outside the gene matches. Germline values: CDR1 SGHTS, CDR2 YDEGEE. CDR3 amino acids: CASSLSGGGGDTQYF. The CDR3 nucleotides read TGTGCCAGCAGCTTGAGCGGGGGGGGAGGAGATACGCAGTATTTT.

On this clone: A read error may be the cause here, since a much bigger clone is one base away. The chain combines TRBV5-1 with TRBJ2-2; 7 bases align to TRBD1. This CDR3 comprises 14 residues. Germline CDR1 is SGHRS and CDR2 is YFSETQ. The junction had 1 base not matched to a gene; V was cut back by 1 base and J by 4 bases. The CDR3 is CASSLWDSTGELFF. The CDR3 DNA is TGCGCCAGCAGCTTGTGGGACAGCACCGGGGAGCTGTTTTTT.

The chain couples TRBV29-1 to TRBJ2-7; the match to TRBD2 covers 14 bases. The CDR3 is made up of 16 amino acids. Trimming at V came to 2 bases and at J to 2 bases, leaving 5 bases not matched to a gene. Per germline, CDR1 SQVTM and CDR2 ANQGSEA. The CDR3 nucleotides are TGCAGCGTTGAATCTGCGACTAGCGGGAGGGCCTACGAGCAGTACTTC. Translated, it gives CSVESATSGRAYEQYF.

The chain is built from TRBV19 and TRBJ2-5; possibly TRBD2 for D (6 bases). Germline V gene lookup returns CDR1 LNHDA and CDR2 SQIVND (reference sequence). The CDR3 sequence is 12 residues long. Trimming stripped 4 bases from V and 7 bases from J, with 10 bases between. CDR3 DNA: TGTGCCAGTAGTACTACAGCGGGGACCCAGTACTTC. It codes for CASSTTAGTQYF.

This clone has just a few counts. The CDR3 DNA reads as TGCGCCAGCAGTGCCGGGAGCTACGAGCAGTACTTC. Its protein is CASSAGSYEQYF. The chain is built from TRBV10-2 and TRBJ2-7, with D perhaps matching TRBD2 (6 bases). V dropped 4 bases and J dropped 3 bases, with 7 bases sitting between them. This CDR3 is 12 amino acids long. The germline CDR1 and CDR2 sequences are WSHSY and SAAADI.